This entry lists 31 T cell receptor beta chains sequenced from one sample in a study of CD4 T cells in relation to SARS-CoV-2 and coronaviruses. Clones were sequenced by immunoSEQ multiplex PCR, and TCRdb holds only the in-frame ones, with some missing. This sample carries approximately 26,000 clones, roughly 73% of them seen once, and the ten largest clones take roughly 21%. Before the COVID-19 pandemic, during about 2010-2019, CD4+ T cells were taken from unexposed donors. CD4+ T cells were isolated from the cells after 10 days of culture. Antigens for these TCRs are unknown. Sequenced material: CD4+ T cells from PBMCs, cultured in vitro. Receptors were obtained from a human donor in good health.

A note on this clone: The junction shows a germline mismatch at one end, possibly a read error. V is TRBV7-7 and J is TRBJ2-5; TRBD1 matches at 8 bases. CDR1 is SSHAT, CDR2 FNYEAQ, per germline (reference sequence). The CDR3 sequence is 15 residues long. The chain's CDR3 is CASSLDGRTGTVQYF. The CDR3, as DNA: TGTGCTAGCAGCTTAGACGGCAGGACAGGGACGGTCCAGTACTTC.

This CDR3 is CASSLQGTWDTGELFF. CDR3 bases: TGCGCCAGCTCTCTGCAGGGGACTTGGGACACCGGGGAGCTGTTTTTT. The chain links TRBV10-2 to TRBJ2-2; D is perhaps TRBD1 or TRBD2 (6 bases each). V shed 8 bases and J shed 3 bases, with 19 bases lying between them. The germline V gene has CDR1 WSHSY and CDR2 SAAADI. The CDR3 is 16 residues long.

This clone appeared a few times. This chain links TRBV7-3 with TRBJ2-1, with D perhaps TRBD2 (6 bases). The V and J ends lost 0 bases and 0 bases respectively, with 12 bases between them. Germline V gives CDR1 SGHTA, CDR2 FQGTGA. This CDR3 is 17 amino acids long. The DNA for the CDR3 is TGTGCCAGCAGCTTAACCGGGCTGGGGGGCTCCTACAATGAGCAGTTCTTC. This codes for CASSLTGLGGSYNEQFF.

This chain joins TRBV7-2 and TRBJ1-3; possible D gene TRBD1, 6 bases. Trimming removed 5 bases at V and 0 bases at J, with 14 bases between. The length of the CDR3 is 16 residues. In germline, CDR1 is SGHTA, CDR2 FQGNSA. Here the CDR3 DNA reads TGTGCCAGCAGCGTAGGGGGGACAAGCTCTGGAAACACCATATATTTT. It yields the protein CASSVGGTSSGNTIYF.

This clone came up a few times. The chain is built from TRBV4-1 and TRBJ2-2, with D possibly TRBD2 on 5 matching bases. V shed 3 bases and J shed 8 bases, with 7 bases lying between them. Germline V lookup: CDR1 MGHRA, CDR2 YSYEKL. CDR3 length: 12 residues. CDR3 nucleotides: TGCGCCAGCAGCCAGGAGGTGGGGGAGCTGTTTTTT. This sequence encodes CASSQEVGELFF.

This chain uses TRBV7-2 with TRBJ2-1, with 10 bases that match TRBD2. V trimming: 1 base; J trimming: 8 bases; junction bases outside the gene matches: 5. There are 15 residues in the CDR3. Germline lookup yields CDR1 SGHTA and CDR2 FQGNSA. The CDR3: CASSLDLAGADEQFF. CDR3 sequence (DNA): TGTGCCAGCAGCTTAGATCTAGCGGGAGCTGATGAGCAGTTCTTC.

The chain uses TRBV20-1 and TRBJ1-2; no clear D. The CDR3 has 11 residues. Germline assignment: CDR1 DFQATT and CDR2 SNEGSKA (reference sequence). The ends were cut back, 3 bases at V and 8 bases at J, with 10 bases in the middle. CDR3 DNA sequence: TGCAGTGCTAGCCGAGCTATGGGCTACACCTTC. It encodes CSASRAMGYTF.

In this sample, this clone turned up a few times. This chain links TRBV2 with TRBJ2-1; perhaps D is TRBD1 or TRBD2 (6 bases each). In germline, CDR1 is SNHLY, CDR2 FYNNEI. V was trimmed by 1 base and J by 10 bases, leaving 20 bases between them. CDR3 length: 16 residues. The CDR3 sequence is CASSEGYRVGRGEQFF. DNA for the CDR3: TGTGCCAGCAGTGAAGGCTACAGGGTTGGTCGGGGGGAGCAGTTCTTC.

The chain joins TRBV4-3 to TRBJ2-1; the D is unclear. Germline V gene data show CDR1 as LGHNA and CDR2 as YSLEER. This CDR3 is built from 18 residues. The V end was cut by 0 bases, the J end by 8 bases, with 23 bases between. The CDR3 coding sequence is TGCGCCAGCAGCCAAGATCCCGCGGCCCTACCCCTTAGGGATGAGCAGTTCTTC. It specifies CASSQDPAALPLRDEQFF.

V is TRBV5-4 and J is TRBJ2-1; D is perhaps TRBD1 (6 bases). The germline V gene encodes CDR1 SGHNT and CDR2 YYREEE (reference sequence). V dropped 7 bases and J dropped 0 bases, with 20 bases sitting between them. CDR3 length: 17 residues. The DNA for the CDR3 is TGTGCCAGCGCCCAGGGGCAGGGAGTTTTCTCCTACAATGAGCAGTTCTTC. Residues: CASAQGQGVFSYNEQFF.

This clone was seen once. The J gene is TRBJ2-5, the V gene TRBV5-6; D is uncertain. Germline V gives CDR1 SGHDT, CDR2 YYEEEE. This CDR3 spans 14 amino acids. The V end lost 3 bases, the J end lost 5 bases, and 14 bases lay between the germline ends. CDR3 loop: CASSSFWVGETQYF. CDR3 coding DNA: TGTGCCAGCAGCTCGTTCTGGGTTGGGGAGACCCAGTACTTC.

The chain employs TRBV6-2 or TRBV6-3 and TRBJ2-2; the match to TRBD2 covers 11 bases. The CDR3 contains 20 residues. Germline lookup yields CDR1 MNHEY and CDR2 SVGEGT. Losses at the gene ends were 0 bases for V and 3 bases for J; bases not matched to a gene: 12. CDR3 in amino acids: CASSYSGTSGFGGYTGELFF. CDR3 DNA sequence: TGTGCCAGCAGTTACTCGGGGACTAGCGGCTTCGGGGGGTACACCGGGGAGCTGTTTTTT.

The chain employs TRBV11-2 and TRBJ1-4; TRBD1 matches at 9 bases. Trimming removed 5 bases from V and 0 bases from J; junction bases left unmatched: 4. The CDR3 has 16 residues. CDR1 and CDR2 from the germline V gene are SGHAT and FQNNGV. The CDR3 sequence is CASSQRQGATNEKLFF. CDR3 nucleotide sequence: TGTGCCAGCAGCCAGAGACAGGGGGCAACTAATGAAAAACTGTTTTTT.

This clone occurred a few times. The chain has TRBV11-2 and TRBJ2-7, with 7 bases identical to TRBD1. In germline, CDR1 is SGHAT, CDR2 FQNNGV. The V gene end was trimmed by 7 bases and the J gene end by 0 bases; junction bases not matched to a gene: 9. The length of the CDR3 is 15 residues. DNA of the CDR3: TGTGCCAGCACTCGAGGGGGCACCCCCTCCTACGAGCAGTACTTC. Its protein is CASTRGGTPSYEQYF.

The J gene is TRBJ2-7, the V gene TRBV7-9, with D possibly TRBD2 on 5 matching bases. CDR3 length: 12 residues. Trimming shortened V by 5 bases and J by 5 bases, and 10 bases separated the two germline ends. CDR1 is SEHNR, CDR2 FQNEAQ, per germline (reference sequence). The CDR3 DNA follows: TGTGCCAGCAGCGAAACCGGGGACGAGCAGTACTTC. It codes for CASSETGDEQYF. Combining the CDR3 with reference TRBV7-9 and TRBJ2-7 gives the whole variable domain DTGVSQNPRHKITKRGQNVTFRCDPISEHNRLYWYRQTLGQGPEFLTYFQNEAQLEKSRLLSDRFSAERPKGSFSTLEIQRTEQGDSAMYLCASSETGDEQYFGPGTRLTVT.

CDR3: CASNGGSYNEQFF. CDR3 DNA sequence: TGTGCCAGTAACGGGGGGTCTTACAATGAGCAGTTCTTC. The J gene is TRBJ2-1, the V gene TRBV2; 7 bases fit TRBD2. The ends lost 9 bases at V and 4 bases at J; junction bases unmatched: 6. The germline gives CDR1 SNHLY, CDR2 FYNNEI. CDR3 length: 13 amino acids. The full variable domain, with the rest looked up from reference TRBV2 and TRBJ2-1, is EPEVTQTPSHQVTQMGQEVILRCVPISNHLYFYWYRQILGQKVEFLVSFYNNEISEKSEIFDDQFSVERPDGSNFTLKIRSTKLEDSAMYFCASNGGSYNEQFFGPGTRLTVL.

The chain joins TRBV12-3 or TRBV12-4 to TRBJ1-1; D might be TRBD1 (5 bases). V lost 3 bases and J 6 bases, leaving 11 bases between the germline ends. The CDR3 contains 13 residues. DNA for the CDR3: TGTGCCAGCAGTTTTCAGGGTTTGGCTGAAGCTTTCTTT. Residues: CASSFQGLAEAFF.

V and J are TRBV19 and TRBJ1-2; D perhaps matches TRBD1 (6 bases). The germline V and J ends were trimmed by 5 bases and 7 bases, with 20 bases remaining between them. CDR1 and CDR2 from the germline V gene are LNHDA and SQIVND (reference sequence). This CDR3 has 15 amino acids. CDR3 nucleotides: TGTGCCAGTAGTCCAGCAGGAGGGGCGGGGGCTGGCTACACCTTC. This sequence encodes CASSPAGGAGAGYTF.

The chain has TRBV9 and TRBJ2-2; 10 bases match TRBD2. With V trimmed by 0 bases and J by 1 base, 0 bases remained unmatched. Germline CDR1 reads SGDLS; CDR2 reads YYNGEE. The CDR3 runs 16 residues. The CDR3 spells CASSVGLAGNTGELFF. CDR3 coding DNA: TGTGCCAGCAGCGTAGGACTAGCGGGGAACACCGGGGAGCTGTTTTTT.

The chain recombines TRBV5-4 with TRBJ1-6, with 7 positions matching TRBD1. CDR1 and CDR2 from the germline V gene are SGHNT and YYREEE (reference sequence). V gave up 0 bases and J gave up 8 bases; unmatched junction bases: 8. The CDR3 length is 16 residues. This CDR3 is CASSLVRDSRYSPLHF. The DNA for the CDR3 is TGTGCCAGCAGCTTGGTACGGGACAGCCGCTATTCACCCCTCCACTTT.

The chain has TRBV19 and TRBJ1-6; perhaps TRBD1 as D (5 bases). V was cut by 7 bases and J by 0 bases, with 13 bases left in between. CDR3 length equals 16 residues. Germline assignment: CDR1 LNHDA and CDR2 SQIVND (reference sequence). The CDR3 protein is CASNRGGSSYNSPLHF. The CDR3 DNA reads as TGTGCCAGTAACCGCGGGGGGAGCTCCTATAATTCACCCCTCCACTTT.

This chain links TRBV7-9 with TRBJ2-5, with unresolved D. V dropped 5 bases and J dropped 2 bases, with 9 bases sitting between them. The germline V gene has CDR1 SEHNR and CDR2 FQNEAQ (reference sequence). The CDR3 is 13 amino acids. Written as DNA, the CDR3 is TGTGCCAGCAGCAGCCGACATCAAGAGACCCAGTACTTC. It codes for CASSSRHQETQYF.

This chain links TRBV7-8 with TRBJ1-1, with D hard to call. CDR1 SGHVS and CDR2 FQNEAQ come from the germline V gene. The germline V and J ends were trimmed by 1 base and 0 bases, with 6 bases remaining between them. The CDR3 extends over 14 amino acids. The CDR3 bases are TGTGCCAGCAGCTTAGGAGGGTTGAACACTGAAGCTTTCTTT. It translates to CASSLGGLNTEAFF.

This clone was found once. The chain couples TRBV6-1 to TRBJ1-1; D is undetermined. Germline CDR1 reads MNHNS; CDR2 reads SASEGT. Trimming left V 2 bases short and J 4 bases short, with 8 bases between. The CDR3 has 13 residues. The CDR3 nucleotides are TGTGCCAGCAGTGAATATGAGGGCACTGAAGCTTTCTTT. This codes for CASSEYEGTEAFF.

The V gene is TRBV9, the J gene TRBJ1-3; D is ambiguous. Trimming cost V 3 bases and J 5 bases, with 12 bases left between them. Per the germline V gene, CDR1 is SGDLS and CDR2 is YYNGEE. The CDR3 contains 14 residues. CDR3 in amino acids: CASSEAVTRNTIYF. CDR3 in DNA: TGTGCCAGCAGCGAGGCAGTCACTCGAAACACCATATATTTT.

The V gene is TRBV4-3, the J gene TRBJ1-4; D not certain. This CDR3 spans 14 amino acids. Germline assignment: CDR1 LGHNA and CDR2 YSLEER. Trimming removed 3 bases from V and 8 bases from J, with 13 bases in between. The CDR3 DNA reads TGCGCCAGCAGCCAGGGATTGGACCGAGAAAAACTGTTTTTT. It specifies CASSQGLDREKLFF.

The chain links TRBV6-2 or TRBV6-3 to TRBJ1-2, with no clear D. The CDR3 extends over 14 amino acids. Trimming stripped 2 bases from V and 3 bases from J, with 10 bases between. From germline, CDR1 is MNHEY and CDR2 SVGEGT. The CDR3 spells CASSYGSYHYGYTF. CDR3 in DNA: TGTGCCAGCAGTTACGGGTCCTACCACTATGGCTACACCTTC.

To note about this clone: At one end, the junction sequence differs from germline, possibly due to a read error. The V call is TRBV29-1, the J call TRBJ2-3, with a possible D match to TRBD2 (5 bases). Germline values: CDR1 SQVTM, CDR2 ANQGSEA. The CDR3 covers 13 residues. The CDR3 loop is CSLENEGSDTQYF. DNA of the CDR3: TGCAGCCTTGAAAATGAGGGATCGGATACGCAGTATTTT.

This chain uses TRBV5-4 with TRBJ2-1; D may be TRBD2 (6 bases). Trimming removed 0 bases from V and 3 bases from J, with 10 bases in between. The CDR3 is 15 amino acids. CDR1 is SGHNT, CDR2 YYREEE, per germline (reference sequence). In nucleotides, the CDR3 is TGTGCCAGCAGCTTGGCCGGGACTCGCTACAATGAGCAGTTCTTC. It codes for CASSLAGTRYNEQFF.

The CDR3 region has the DNA TGTGCCAGCAGCCAGGGTGAGGGTTTCTACGAGCAGTACTTC. As protein: CASSQGEGFYEQYF. The rearrangement joins TRBV4-2 to TRBJ2-7, with D possibly matching TRBD2 (5 bases). Germline CDR1 is LGHNA and CDR2 is YNFKEQ. Trimming stripped 3 bases from V and 3 bases from J, with 12 bases between. CDR3 length: 14 residues.

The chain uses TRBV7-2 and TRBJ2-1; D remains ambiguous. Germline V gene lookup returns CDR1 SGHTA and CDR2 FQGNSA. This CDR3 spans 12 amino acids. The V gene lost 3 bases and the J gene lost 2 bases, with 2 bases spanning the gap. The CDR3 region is CASSFTYNEQFF. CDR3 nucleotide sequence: TGTGCCAGCAGCTTTACCTACAATGAGCAGTTCTTC.